A single sample is the source of the 4 T cell receptor beta chains below, sequenced in a study of response to subunit inactivated influenza vaccine. MiXCR was run by TCRdb on the RT-PCR reads, yielding one entry per CDR3 protein. The table shows around 160,000 distinct CDR3 sequences, with about a tenth occurring only once. The sample consisted of non-naive T cells sorted from PBMCs, taken roughly 46 days after vaccination. All receptors come from a man aged 45-60 years who received an inactivated influenza vaccine.

This clonotype was seen more than once but under ten times. The V gene is TRBV7-9, the J gene TRBJ2-4; 7 bases agree with TRBD1. This CDR3 has 17 amino acids. V lost 3 bases to trimming and J lost 1 base; unmatched junction nucleotides: 9. Looked up from germline, CDR1 is SEHNR and CDR2 is FQNEAQ (reference sequence). The CDR3 region has the DNA TGTGCCAGCAGCTTGTACAGGGGCCCGGAGGCCAAAAACATTCAGTACTTC. Its protein is CASSLYRGPEAKNIQYF.

The V gene is TRBV27, the J gene TRBJ1-1; D gene unclear. The V end lost 6 bases, the J end lost 8 bases, and 10 bases lay between the germline ends. Per the germline V gene, CDR1 is MNHEY and CDR2 is SMNVEV (reference sequence). The CDR3 totals 11 residues. CDR3 DNA sequence: TGTGCCAGCAGGCCGGGAGAAGAAGCTTTCTTT. Translation gives CASRPGEEAFF.

This clonotype showed up just a few times. The chain recombines TRBV3-1 with TRBJ2-2, with D maybe TRBD1 (6 bases). The CDR3 contains 15 residues. Trimming took 3 bases from V and 4 from J, leaving 12 bases between them. The germline V gene encodes CDR1 LGHDT and CDR2 YNNKEL (reference sequence). CDR3 loop: CASSHDLQGTGELFF. Here the CDR3 DNA reads TGTGCCAGCAGCCACGATCTACAGGGCACCGGGGAGCTGTTTTTT.

This rearrangement joins TRBV6-2 or TRBV6-3 to TRBJ2-2; possibly TRBD1 for D (6 bases). V lost 3 bases and J lost 1, with 18 bases in between. Per germline, CDR1 MNHEY and CDR2 SVGEGT. This CDR3 has 18 residues. In DNA, the CDR3 is TGTGCCAGCAGTTATTTAGTATCCGGACAGAAGAACACCGGGGAGCTGTTTTTT. Amino acid sequence: CASSYLVSGQKNTGELFF.